The entry below gives a single T cell receptor (beta chain) sequence along with its context. Its antigen is as yet unknown. The sample comes from a study of blood T cells in healthy people across ages. General observations from the study: Donors of long life had a larger count of naive CD4+ cells and greater diversity than aged donors. Getting older went along with TCR beta diversity per million T cells dropping roughly linearly.

Germline CDR1 SGHDN, CDR2 FVKESK. The CDR3 is made up of 18 amino acids. V shed 1 base and J shed 0 bases, with 13 bases lying between them. The sample providers were healthy Caucasian people from Russia, aged about 6 to 100. The extraction recovered at least 6 micrograms of total RNA per sample. Sample-barcoded 5' priming and a J-beta primer mix drove a second PCR of about 7 to 12 cycles. TCRdb itself ran the 5' RACE reads through MiXCR, one entry per CDR3 protein. The table has about 1.7 million distinct CDR3 sequences, roughly 30% seen once. The clonotype originates from a woman in her twenties or thirties in good health. What was sequenced was blood. J is TRBJ2-6 and V is TRBV14; tentatively, D is TRBD1 or TRBD2 (5 bases each). The CDR3 is CASSQAPGRSSGANVLTF. CDR3 nucleotides: TGTGCCAGCAGCCAAGCTCCGGGACGGAGCTCTGGGGCCAACGTCCTGACTTTC.